The next 11 T cell receptor beta chains were all read from a single sample in a study of identical twins. TCRdb itself ran the 5' RACE reads through MiXCR, one entry per CDR3 protein. The data contain about 1.7 million distinct CDR3 sequences, about 31% of them singletons. The sample taken for sequencing was cord blood. The origin of the receptors is a newborn girl in good health.

V and J are TRBV6-1 and TRBJ1-1; D may be TRBD1 (6 bases). The germline gives CDR1 MNHNS, CDR2 SASEGT. The CDR3 loop spans 14 amino acids. V was cut by 6 bases and J by 5 bases, with 16 bases left in between. The CDR3 bases are TGTGCCAGCAGCCACAGGGTAATTTGGACTGAAGCTTTCTTT. It translates to CASSHRVIWTEAFF.

The table lists this clonotype with a few counts. The J gene is TRBJ2-7, the V gene TRBV11-2; tentatively, D is TRBD2 (6 bases). The V end lost 2 bases, the J end lost 2 bases, and 13 bases lay between the germline ends. CDR3 length: 15 residues. Germline loops: CDR1 SGHAT, CDR2 FQNNGV. The CDR3 coding sequence is TGTGCCAGCAGCTTAACGGACTACCCTCCCTACGAGCAGTACTTC. The encoded protein is CASSLTDYPPYEQYF.

V is TRBV27 and J is TRBJ1-5; D may be TRBD1 (5 bases). The CDR3 runs to 14 residues. Germline V gives CDR1 MNHEY, CDR2 SMNVEV (reference sequence). V was cut by 6 bases and J by 3 bases, with 12 bases left in between. CDR3 residues: CASSEKTDNQPQHF. CDR3 DNA: TGTGCCAGCAGCGAAAAGACAGACAATCAGCCCCAGCATTTT.

This clonotype was seen only a few times. J is TRBJ1-2 and V is TRBV20-1, with 10 bases aligning to TRBD1. Per the germline V gene, CDR1 is DFQATT and CDR2 is SNEGSKA (reference sequence). The CDR3 contains 14 residues. The junction had 5 bases not matched to a gene; V was cut back by 1 base and J by 6 bases. This CDR3 reads CSARASGTGDGYTF. For the CDR3, the DNA is TGCAGTGCTAGAGCGTCCGGGACAGGGGATGGCTACACCTTC.

Comment on this clonotype: Given a much more abundant clone one base away, this may be a read error. This chain joins TRBV20-1 and TRBJ2-4; D uncertain. This CDR3 contains 14 residues. With 1 base removed from V and 0 bases from J, the gap between germline ends came to 7 bases. Germline lookup yields CDR1 DFQATT and CDR2 SNEGSKA (reference sequence). The CDR3 region has the DNA TGCAGTGCTAGAGTCCGGGTAGCCAAAAACATTCAGTACTTC. Its protein is CSARVRVAKNIQYF.

The chain recombines TRBV5-1 with TRBJ1-3; 9 bases align to TRBD1. V was pared by 3 bases and J by 9 bases, with 7 bases of the junction left unmatched. CDR3 length equals 14 residues. The V gene's germline CDR1 is SGHRS and CDR2 YFSETQ. The CDR3 DNA reads TGCGCCAGCAGCTCTACGACAGGGGGGACCACCATATATTTT. Its protein is CASSSTTGGTTIYF.

The rearrangement uses TRBV18 and TRBJ2-3; D possibly corresponds to TRBD1 (6 bases). The CDR3 totals 15 residues. The V gene lost 2 bases and the J gene lost 1 base, with 10 bases spanning the gap. The V gene's germline CDR1 is KGHSH and CDR2 LQKENI. The CDR3 bases are TGTGCCAGCTCACCAGGACAGTGGGGCACAGATACGCAGTATTTT. Amino acid sequence: CASSPGQWGTDTQYF. The whole variable domain, remainder taken from reference TRBV18 and TRBJ2-3, is NAGVMQNPRHLVRRRGQEARLRCSPMKGHSHVYWYRQLPEEGLKFMVYLQKENIIDESGMPKERFSAEFPKEGPSILRIQQVVRGDSAAYFCASSPGQWGTDTQYFGPGTRLTVL.

This clonotype was recorded a few times. The V gene is TRBV12-3 or TRBV12-4, the J gene TRBJ2-1, with D hard to call. V lost 5 bases, J lost 0 bases, and 17 bases lay in between. The CDR3 has 17 residues. CDR3 DNA sequence: TGTGCCAGCAGTACCTCCCTCGTTCATAGCTCCTACAATGAGCAGTTCTTC. This encodes CASSTSLVHSSYNEQFF.

The CDR3 loop reads CATSDWGGIDEQFF. Here the CDR3 DNA reads TGTGCCACCAGTGATTGGGGCGGGATTGATGAGCAGTTCTTC. The chain uses TRBV24-1 and TRBJ2-1; D is perhaps TRBD2 (6 bases). This CDR3 is 14 amino acids long. Trimming took off 2 bases at V and 8 bases at J, with 12 bases between the two ends. Germline V lookup: CDR1 KGHDR, CDR2 SFDVKD.

The chain links TRBV25-1 to TRBJ2-1, with D possibly TRBD1 on 5 matching bases. V lost 0 bases and J 7 bases, leaving 13 bases between the germline ends. Germline CDR1 MGHDK, CDR2 SYGVNS. The CDR3 is made up of 15 amino acids. In DNA, the CDR3 is TGTGCCAGCAGTGAATATAGACAGTTACCTAATGAGCAGTTCTTC. As protein: CASSEYRQLPNEQFF.

This clonotype was picked up many times. The CDR3 protein is CASSFSVLPSTDTQYF. CDR3 DNA: TGTGCCAGCAGTTTTTCCGTACTACCTAGCACAGATACGCAGTATTTT. This chain links TRBV27 with TRBJ2-3; D not resolved. The CDR3 runs to 16 residues. CDR1 MNHEY and CDR2 SMNVEV come from the germline V gene (reference sequence). The germline V and J ends were trimmed by 3 bases and 0 bases, with 13 bases remaining between them.